This T cell receptor (beta chain) came from a study of T cells in Graves' hyperthyroidism and ophthalmopathy. Study-level points and caveats: Most expanded thyroid clonotypes above 0.001 also appeared in blood.

The CDR3 has 16 residues. Per the germline V gene, CDR1 is SGHRS and CDR2 is YFSETQ. Trimming cost V 4 bases and J 0 bases, with 15 bases left between them. Graves' hyperthyroidism was deemed stable given no ophthalmopathy progression within 18 months. PBMCs were obtained from 10 ml fresh peripheral blood. Amplification of TCR beta CDR3 regions was performed using RNA transcripts as template. HTBI primers were employed in a first-round RT-PCR of the TCR CDR3. MiXCR was run by TCRdb on the multiplex PCR reads, yielding one entry per CDR3 protein. This sample has approximately 420,000 distinct CDR3 sequences, with roughly an eighth found just once. On this clonotype itself: Its antigen is undetermined. Since a much larger clone is just one base distant, this may be a read error.

Specimen: blood. V gene TRBV5-1 combines with J gene TRBJ2-3; D possibly matches TRBD1 or TRBD2 (5 bases each). The source of this sequence is a woman between 18 and 29 years old with Graves' hyperthyroidism. This CDR3 reads CASSVWDGSSTDTQYF. The DNA for the CDR3 is TGCGCCAGCAGCGTCTGGGACGGATCTAGCACAGATACGCAGTATTTT.